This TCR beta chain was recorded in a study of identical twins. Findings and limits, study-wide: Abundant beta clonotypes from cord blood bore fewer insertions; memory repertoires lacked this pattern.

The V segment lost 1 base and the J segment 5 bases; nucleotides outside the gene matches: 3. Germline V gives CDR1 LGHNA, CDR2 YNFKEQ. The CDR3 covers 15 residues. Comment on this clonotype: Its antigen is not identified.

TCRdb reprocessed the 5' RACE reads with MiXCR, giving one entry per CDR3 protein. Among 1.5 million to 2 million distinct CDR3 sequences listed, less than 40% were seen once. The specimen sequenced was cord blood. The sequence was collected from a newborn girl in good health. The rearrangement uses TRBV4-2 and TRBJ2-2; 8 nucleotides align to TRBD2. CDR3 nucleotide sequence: TGTGCCAGCAGCCAAGCGGGGGGGCTAACCGGGGAGCTGTTTTTT. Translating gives CASSQAGGLTGELFF.